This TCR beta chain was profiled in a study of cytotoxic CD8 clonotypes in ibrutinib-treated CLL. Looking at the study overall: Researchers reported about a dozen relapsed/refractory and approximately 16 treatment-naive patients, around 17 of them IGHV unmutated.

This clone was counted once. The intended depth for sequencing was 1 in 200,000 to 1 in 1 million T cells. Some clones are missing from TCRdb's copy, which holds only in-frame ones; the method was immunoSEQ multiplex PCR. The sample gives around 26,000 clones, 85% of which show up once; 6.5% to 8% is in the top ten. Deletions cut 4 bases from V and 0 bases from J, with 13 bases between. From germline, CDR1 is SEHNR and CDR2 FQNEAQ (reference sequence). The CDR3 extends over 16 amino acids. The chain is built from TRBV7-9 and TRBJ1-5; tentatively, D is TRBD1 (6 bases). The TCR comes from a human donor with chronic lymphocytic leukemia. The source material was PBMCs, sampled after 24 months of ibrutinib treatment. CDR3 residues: CASSYGGLYSNQPQHF. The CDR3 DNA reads TGTGCCAGCAGCTACGGGGGGCTATATAGCAATCAGCCCCAGCATTTT.